This T cell receptor beta chain is drawn from a study of T cell responses to AZD1222 COVID-19 vaccine. Overall study results and limits: Just a handful of AZD1222 recipients were seropositive at baseline.

Analyses pooled second doses at about 4 or about 12 weeks. The ends lost 2 bases at V and 2 bases at J; junction bases unmatched: 5. The CDR3 has 17 amino acids. In germline, CDR1 is SGHVS, CDR2 FNYEAQ. The method was immunoSEQ multiplex PCR; TCRdb's version includes in-frame clones alone and lacks a portion of them. The sample lists about 94,000 clones, 85% occurring once. A word on this clone: Antigen unknown.

The sample consisted of peripheral blood, taken 28 days after the second AZD1222 dose. V usage is TRBV7-6 and J usage is TRBJ2-3; 12 bases line up with TRBD2. The TCR sequence derives from an adult who received the AZD1222 COVID-19 vaccine. The CDR3 DNA reads as TGTGCCAGCAGCTTATCTAGCGGGAGGGCCGCCACAGATACGCAGTATTTT. Its translation is CASSLSSGRAATDTQYF.